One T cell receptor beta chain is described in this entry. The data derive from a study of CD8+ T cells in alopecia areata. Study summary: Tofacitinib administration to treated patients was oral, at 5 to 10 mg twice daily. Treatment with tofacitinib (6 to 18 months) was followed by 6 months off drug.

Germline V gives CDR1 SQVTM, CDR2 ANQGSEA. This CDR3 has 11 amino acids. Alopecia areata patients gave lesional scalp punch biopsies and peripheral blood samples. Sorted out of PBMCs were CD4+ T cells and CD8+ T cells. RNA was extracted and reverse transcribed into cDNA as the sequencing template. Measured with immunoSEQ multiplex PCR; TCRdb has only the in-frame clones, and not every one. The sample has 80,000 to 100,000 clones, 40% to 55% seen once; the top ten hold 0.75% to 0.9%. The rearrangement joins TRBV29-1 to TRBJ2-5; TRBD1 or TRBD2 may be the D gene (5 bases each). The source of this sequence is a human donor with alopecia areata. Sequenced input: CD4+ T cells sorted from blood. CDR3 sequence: CRWGKGETQYF. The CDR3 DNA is TGCAGGTGGGGGAAGGGAGAGACCCAGTACTTC.